Reported below is one T cell receptor beta chain. Trimming shortened V by 1 base and J by 5 bases, and 11 bases separated the two germline ends. The CDR3 totals 15 residues. The germline V gene has CDR1 MDHEN and CDR2 SYDVKM. Sequencing used immunoSEQ multiplex PCR; TCRdb keeps in-frame clones, though not all of them. This sample carries 80,000 to 100,000 clones, around 90% of them seen once, and the ten largest clones take roughly 1.8%. This sample was included in a study of blood T cell repertoires in COVID-19. Study background: Samples came from the United States, Italy and Spain, spanning acute and convalescent COVID-19. PBMCs, B-cell-depleted T cells, or T cells provided the cDNA or gDNA that made up the material.

The sequencing sample was made of peripheral blood. The chain employs TRBV28 and TRBJ2-2; D is uncertain. The receptor was isolated from a human donor with active COVID-19. The donor label of this sample is uncertain. This chain's CDR3 is CASSLLGVETGELFF. The CDR3 DNA sequence: TGTGCCAGCAGTTTATTGGGCGTCGAAACCGGGGAGCTGTTTTTT.